The 17 T cell receptor beta chains below were found in one sample sequenced in a study of blood T cells in healthy people across ages. Primed by a sample-barcoded 5' primer and a J-beta primer mix, a second PCR proceeded for about 7 to 12 cycles. TCRdb re-derived calls from the 5' RACE reads in MiXCR, one entry per CDR3 protein. The sample consists of under 1,000,000 distinct CDR3 sequences, 35% to 40% of them appearing once. Sequencing input: blood. These receptors were taken from a man between 18 and 29 years old in good health.

Regarding this clonotype: A much bigger clone sits one base away, suggesting this may be a read error. The chain uses TRBV12-3 or TRBV12-4 and TRBJ2-4; D is possibly TRBD2 (6 bases). The DNA end lines up better with TRBJ2-7; the J call may be wrong. The CDR3 has 15 residues. The CDR3 sequence is CASSLVPGETYEQYF. In DNA form, the CDR3 reads TGTGCCAGCAGTTTAGTACCGGGGGAAACCTACGAGCAGTACTTC.

The chain employs TRBV5-1 and TRBJ2-3, with a tentative D call TRBD2 (6 bases). Germline CDR1 SGHRS, CDR2 YFSETQ. V was cut by 5 bases and J by 6 bases, with 13 bases left in between. CDR3 length equals 13 residues. CDR3 sequence (DNA): TGCGCCAGCAGGACGGCGGGGTCGGATACGCAGTATTTT. Its translation is CASRTAGSDTQYF.

As to this clonotype: It may be a read error: a sequence one base away is much more abundant. V usage is TRBV3-1 and J usage is TRBJ2-5; a possible D gene is TRBD2 (6 bases). The V and J ends lost 3 bases and 5 bases respectively, with 16 bases between them. The CDR3 totals 15 residues. Germline CDR1 reads LGHDT; CDR2 reads YNNKEL (reference sequence). The CDR3 reads CASSHGRGYSETQYF. CDR3 DNA: TGTGCCAGCAGCCATGGACGGGGGTATTCTGAGACCCAGTACTTC.

This clonotype occurred a few times. The chain links TRBV6-5 to TRBJ1-4; D ambiguous. Germline V gene sequence: CDR1 MNHEY, CDR2 SVGAGI. This CDR3 comprises 13 residues. Between the trimmed V and J ends, which lost 6 bases and 8 bases, there was a span of 13 bases. CDR3 DNA: TGTGCCAGCAGCCGAAGGACGGACGAAAAACTGTTTTTT. This gives the protein CASSRRTDEKLFF.

As for this clonotype: The junction shows a germline mismatch at one end, possibly a read error. This chain uses TRBV5-6 with TRBJ2-1; perhaps D is TRBD1 or TRBD2 (5 bases each). The CDR3 loop spans 19 amino acids. Germline CDR1 SGHDT, CDR2 YYEEEE. The CDR3 here is CTSSLPQSRDEERHNEQFF. The CDR3 coding sequence is TGTACCAGCAGCTTGCCACAATCTAGGGACGAGGAAAGGCACAATGAGCAGTTCTTC.

The J gene is TRBJ1-2, the V gene TRBV12-3 or TRBV12-4; possible D gene TRBD1, 6 bases. The CDR3 loop spans 13 amino acids. Trimming shortened V by 6 bases and J by 8 bases, and 16 bases separated the two germline ends. CDR3 in DNA: TGTGCCAGCAGCGGGACAATTATGCAGGGCTACACCTTC. It encodes CASSGTIMQGYTF.

The sample holds a few counts of this clonotype. This chain uses TRBV4-1 with TRBJ2-4, with D unclear. Trimming took 2 bases from V and 0 from J, leaving 14 bases between them. Germline CDR1 reads MGHRA; CDR2 reads YSYEKL. The CDR3 length is 17 residues. The CDR3 protein is CASSQPPGTLAKNIQYF. CDR3 nucleotide sequence: TGCGCCAGCAGCCAACCCCCCGGAACTTTAGCCAAAAACATTCAGTACTTC.

This clonotype was seen repeatedly, ten times or more. The chain uses TRBV20-1 and TRBJ2-3; 8 bases align to TRBD1. The CDR3 is 14 amino acids. V was pared by 3 bases and J by 2 bases, with 4 bases of the junction left unmatched. Germline CDR1 is DFQATT and CDR2 is SNEGSKA (reference sequence). The CDR3 DNA reads TGCAGTGCTAGCGGACAGGGCCTCACAGATACGCAGTATTTT. Its translation: CSASGQGLTDTQYF.

This clonotype was detected a few times. The chain joins TRBV18 to TRBJ2-1, with D possibly matching TRBD1 (6 bases). The germline CDR1 and CDR2 sequences are KGHSH and LQKENI. The V end was cut by 4 bases, the J end by 2 bases, with 15 bases between. This CDR3 has 16 amino acids. The CDR3 is CASSRNENRAYNEQFF. The DNA of the CDR3 is TGTGCCAGCTCACGTAACGAAAACAGGGCCTACAATGAGCAGTTCTTC.

The genes are TRBV4-3 and TRBJ2-7, with D hard to call. CDR3 length equals 16 residues. The germline V gene encodes CDR1 LGHNA and CDR2 YSLEER. V lost 0 bases, J lost 7 bases, and 19 bases lay in between. In DNA, the CDR3 is TGCGCCAGCAGCCAAGATCCCAGGATTGCGGAGAATGAGCAGTACTTC. This codes for CASSQDPRIAENEQYF.

This clonotype was picked up a small number of times. The chain joins TRBV6-6 to TRBJ2-3; tentatively, D is TRBD1 or TRBD2 (5 bases each). The CDR3 contains 13 residues. The V end lost 4 bases, the J end lost 5 bases, and 10 bases lay between the germline ends. Germline V gene data show CDR1 as MNHNY and CDR2 as SVGAGI (reference sequence). This CDR3 is CASSWGSLDTQYF. The CDR3 DNA follows: TGTGCCAGCAGTTGGGGGAGTTTAGATACGCAGTATTTT.

This clonotype was picked up a small number of times. The chain couples TRBV5-1 to TRBJ1-1; the D gene is possibly TRBD1 (5 bases). The V end was cut by 0 bases, the J end by 4 bases, with 10 bases between. From germline, CDR1 is SGHRS and CDR2 YFSETQ. The CDR3 loop spans 14 amino acids. The CDR3: CASSLEGVSTEAFF. The CDR3 region has the DNA TGCGCCAGCAGCTTGGAAGGGGTGAGCACTGAAGCTTTCTTT.

This clonotype was recorded once. This chain uses TRBV7-2 with TRBJ2-1; TRBD2 is a possible D gene (7 bases). Trimming stripped 1 base from V and 10 bases from J, with 14 bases between. Germline V gene data show CDR1 as SGHTA and CDR2 as FQGNSA. The CDR3 length is 14 residues. CDR3 amino acids: CASSLGRGAYEQFF. CDR3 nucleotides: TGTGCCAGCAGCTTAGGACGGGGGGCTTACGAGCAGTTCTTC.

The table lists this clonotype with a few counts. CDR3 loop: CASMPRVGAYEQYF. The CDR3 region has the DNA TGTGCCAGCATGCCCCGGGTCGGTGCGTACGAGCAGTACTTC. The chain links TRBV12-3 or TRBV12-4 to TRBJ2-7; D remains unclear. With 7 bases removed from V and 4 bases from J, the gap between germline ends came to 17 bases. The CDR3 runs to 14 residues.

Written as DNA, the CDR3 is TGCAGTGCTAGAGATTGGAGAAGCGGGGGCAACAATGAGCAGTACTTC. Protein sequence: CSARDWRSGGNNEQYF. The J gene is TRBJ2-1, the V gene TRBV20-1; 8 bases agree with TRBD2. With the DNA end fitting TRBJ2-7 better, the J assignment may be wrong. The length of the CDR3 is 16 residues. Germline V gene lookup returns CDR1 DFQATT and CDR2 SNEGSKA (reference sequence).

The V gene is TRBV5-1, the J gene TRBJ2-7; TRBD1 matches 8 bases. This CDR3 spans 15 amino acids. Germline assignment: CDR1 SGHRS and CDR2 YFSETQ. Trimming at V came to 1 base and at J to 7 bases, leaving 10 bases not matched to a gene. This CDR3 reads CASSLTQGANNEQYF. The CDR3 coding sequence is TGCGCCAGCAGCTTGACTCAGGGGGCTAACAATGAGCAGTACTTC.

The J gene is TRBJ2-1, the V gene TRBV9; D not certain. The DNA matches TRBJ2-7 better at its end, which makes the J call doubtful. Per germline, CDR1 SGDLS and CDR2 YYNGEE. CDR3 length: 15 residues. DNA of the CDR3: TGTGCCAGCAGCGCCACGCCCCGCTCCTACAATGAGCAGTACTTC. Its translation is CASSATPRSYNEQYF.